These 10 T cell receptor beta chains were sequenced from one sample in a study of blood T cell repertoires in COVID-19. The repertoire was sequenced with immunoSEQ multiplex PCR; TCRdb's copy has only in-frame clones and lacks some. This repertoire shows roughly 200,000 clones, 65% to 90% found once; its top ten account for less than 5.5%. Sequencing used PBMCs or T cells enriched from blood (not recorded which). These receptors were obtained from a woman aged 55-69 years with acute COVID-19.

The chain has TRBV19 and TRBJ2-1; TRBD2 matches at 8 bases. The CDR3 sequence is 16 residues long. The V segment lost 5 bases and the J segment 6 bases; nucleotides outside the gene matches: 12. Germline values: CDR1 LNHDA, CDR2 SQIVND (reference sequence). CDR3 region: CASSPLSGGHPNEQFF. CDR3 bases: TGTGCCAGTAGTCCCCTTTCGGGAGGGCACCCCAATGAGCAGTTCTTC.

This rearrangement joins TRBV7-9 to TRBJ2-3; possibly TRBD1 for D (5 bases). Per the germline V gene, CDR1 is SEHNR and CDR2 is FQNEAQ (reference sequence). V was shortened by 1 base and J by 4 bases, with 21 bases between the two germline ends. The CDR3 extends over 18 amino acids. The CDR3 sequence: CASSLVRAGFSFPDTQYF. The CDR3 nucleotides are TGTGCCAGCAGCTTAGTACGGGCAGGGTTCTCATTCCCAGATACGCAGTATTTT.

The genes are TRBV6-5 and TRBJ2-3; 9 nucleotides line up with TRBD2. Trimming at V came to 0 bases and at J to 6 bases, leaving 4 bases not matched to a gene. CDR1 is MNHEY and CDR2 is SVGAGI in the germline V gene. This CDR3 contains 15 residues. CDR3 loop: CASSYSRGGPDTQYF. DNA of the CDR3: TGTGCCAGCAGTTACTCGCGGGGGGGCCCCGATACGCAGTATTTT.

V usage is TRBV4-2 and J usage is TRBJ1-1, with D possibly being TRBD1 (5 bases). Per the germline V gene, CDR1 is LGHNA and CDR2 is YNFKEQ. This CDR3 contains 15 residues. V gave up 0 bases and J gave up 1 base, with 9 bases separating them. CDR3 protein: CASSQDRQTNTEAFF. In DNA, the CDR3 is TGTGCCAGCAGCCAAGATAGACAGACGAACACTGAAGCTTTCTTT.

The V call is TRBV11-3, the J call TRBJ2-2; weak D call: TRBD1 (5 bases). Per the germline V gene, CDR1 is SGHNT and CDR2 is YENEEA. Trimming stripped 8 bases from V and 1 base from J, with 11 bases between. This CDR3 spans 14 amino acids. The CDR3, as DNA: TGTGCCAGCCAAGCCACAGGGAACACCGGGGAGCTGTTTTTT. It encodes CASQATGNTGELFF.

The chain employs TRBV2 and TRBJ2-2; 10 bases map to TRBD2. Germline lookup yields CDR1 SNHLY and CDR2 FYNNEI. V was clipped by 6 bases and J by 6 bases; unmatched bases: 7. This CDR3 spans 15 amino acids. The CDR3, as DNA: TGTGCCAGCAGCGCCGGGACTAGCGTCGCCGGGGAGCTGTTTTTT. This encodes CASSAGTSVAGELFF.

The V and J genes are TRBV18 and TRBJ1-2; 8 bases are shared with TRBD1. The CDR3 covers 12 residues. The germline V gene has CDR1 KGHSH and CDR2 LQKENI. The V gene end was trimmed by 9 bases and the J gene end by 5 bases; junction bases not matched to a gene: 5. Here the CDR3 reads CASSGQEYGYTF. The CDR3 region has the DNA TGTGCCAGTTCGGGACAGGAGTATGGCTACACCTTC.

The V gene is TRBV4-3, the J gene TRBJ1-2, with 9 bases that match TRBD1. Germline lookup yields CDR1 LGHNA and CDR2 YSLEER. The J segment lost 8 bases and the V segment lost 1 base, leaving 8 bases of the junction unmatched. CDR3 length equals 15 residues. In DNA, the CDR3 is TGCGCCAGCAGCCAAGGATCACAGGGGGCGGGAGGCTACACCTTC. This translates into CASSQGSQGAGGYTF.

V and J are TRBV2 and TRBJ2-3, with a possible D match to TRBD2 (5 bases). CDR1 is SNHLY, CDR2 FYNNEI, per germline. The germline V and J ends were trimmed by 1 base and 3 bases, with 8 bases remaining between them. The CDR3 spans 14 residues. CDR3 in DNA: TGTGCCAGCAGTGAAGGAGGGAATACAGATACGCAGTATTTT. As protein: CASSEGGNTDTQYF.

The chain uses TRBV19 and TRBJ1-2; tentative D call: TRBD1 (6 bases). Per the germline V gene, CDR1 is LNHDA and CDR2 is SQIVND (reference sequence). V lost 4 bases and J lost 2, with 20 bases in between. The CDR3 spans 17 residues. The CDR3 DNA sequence: TGTGCCAGTAGTACGGGTTCGGGGGGGCTGGTGAACTATGGCTACACCTTC. This gives the protein CASSTGSGGLVNYGYTF. The entire variable domain, with the rest obtained from reference TRBV19 and TRBJ1-2, is as follows: DGGITQSPKYLFRKEGQNVTLSCEQNLNHDAMYWYRQDPGQGLRLIYYSQIVNDFQKGDIAEGYSVSREKKESFPLTVTSAQKNPTAFYLCASSTGSGGLVNYGYTFGSGTRLTVV.